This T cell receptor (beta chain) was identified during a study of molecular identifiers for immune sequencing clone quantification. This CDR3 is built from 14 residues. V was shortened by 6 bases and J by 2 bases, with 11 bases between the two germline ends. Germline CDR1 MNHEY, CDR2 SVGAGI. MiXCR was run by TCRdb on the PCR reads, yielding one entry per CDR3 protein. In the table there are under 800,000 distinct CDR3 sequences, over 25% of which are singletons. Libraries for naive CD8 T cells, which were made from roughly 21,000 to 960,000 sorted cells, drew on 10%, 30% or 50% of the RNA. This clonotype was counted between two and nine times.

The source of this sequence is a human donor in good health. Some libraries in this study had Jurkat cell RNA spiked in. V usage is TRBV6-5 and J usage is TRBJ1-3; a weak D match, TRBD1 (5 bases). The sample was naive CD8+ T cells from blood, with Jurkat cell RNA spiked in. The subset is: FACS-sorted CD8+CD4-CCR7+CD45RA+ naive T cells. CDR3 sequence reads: CASSPGTTGNTIYF. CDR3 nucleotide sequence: TGTGCCAGCAGCCCCGGGACTACTGGAAACACCATATATTTT.